Listed below are T cell receptor beta chains from one sample, sequenced in a study of cytomegalovirus exposure and HLA in healthy donors. The protocol was immunoSEQ multiplex PCR, while the TCRdb copy is restricted to in-frame clones and leaves out a portion. The sample contains about 120,000 clones, 75% to 85% of which appear only once. The sample taken for sequencing was PBMCs. The origin of the receptors is a man aged 25-45 years in good health and CMV-seropositive. Both conserved end residues are trimmed from each CDR3.

V	J	CDR3
TRBV5-6	TRBJ2-7	ASSPTGGREYEQY
TRBV2	TRBJ2-6	ATTPDSGANVLT
TRBV29-1	TRBJ2-1	SVEDHTGSGQF
TRBV2	TRBJ2-1	ASARGGPLNEQF
TRBV7-9	TRBJ1-2	ASSSMRTGGYGYT
TRBV7-9	TRBJ2-5	ASSLPGQGGETQY
TRBV27	TRBJ1-6	ASQTGADNSPLH
TRBV6-5	TRBJ1-1	ASKTSGTGKTEAF
TRBV18	TRBJ2-2	ASSPTPSTGTGELF
TRBV2	TRBJ2-5	ASNREETQY
TRBV18	TRBJ1-2	ASSLKVTGLEENGYT
TRBV14	TRBJ2-7	ASSQWDRGGEQY
TRBV6-6	TRBJ1-5	ASSGGRAGQPQH
TRBV19	TRBJ1-1	ASSIGDRTGGMTEAF
TRBV7-8	TRBJ2-7	ASSLGGAGRSYEQY
TRBV6-5	TRBJ2-1	ASSYTTGEQF
TRBV19	TRBJ1-5	ASSIVEGAGQPQH
TRBV27	TRBJ2-7	ASSSRDRFTYEQY
TRBV19	TRBJ2-1	ASSIEDFPYNEQF
TRBV2	TRBJ1-1	ASRLTDNTEAF
TRBV19	TRBJ2-1	ASSIGWGLSSYNEQF
TRBV6-1	TRBJ1-4	ASSDPRRGNEKLF
TRBV6-5	TRBJ1-1	ASSYEQGRNTEAF
TRBV6-1	TRBJ1-6	ASSEAGRPLSLH
TRBV7-8	TRBJ1-1	ASSFGTGGPNTEAF
TRBV6-5	TRBJ2-7	ASSGQGGEQY
TRBV4-1	TRBJ2-1	ASSQVTTPPYNEQF
TRBV19	TRBJ1-2	ASRDDRGVYGYT
TRBV19	TRBJ1-4	ASMATGGAIEKLF